This T cell receptor (beta chain) was recovered during a study of shared clonotypes between healthy human individuals. The assay was immunoSEQ multiplex PCR, and TCRdb's table has in-frame clones only and misses some. The data hold more than 2,000,000 clones, with around nine tenths observed a single time. In this sample, this clone turned up once. Other DNA sequences in this specimen translate into the identical CDR3. In germline, CDR1 is MNHNY, CDR2 SVGAGI (reference sequence). V lost 5 bases to trimming and J lost 0 bases, with 7 bases between them. CDR3 length equals 14 residues. The receptor comes from a man between 18 and 29 years old in good health. The rearrangement uses TRBV6-6 and TRBJ1-4; unclear D gene. What was sequenced was naive CD4+ T cells sorted from blood. Specified subset: CD45RA+ positively selected. CDR3 coding DNA: TGTGCCAGCAGTGGCTTTGCAACTAATGAAAAACTGTTTTTT. Its protein is CASSGFATNEKLFF.